This TCR beta chain was recovered during a study of technical replicates of blood from a few donors. The data were produced by immunoSEQ multiplex PCR, yet TCRdb's version contains in-frame clones alone and is incomplete. Of around 69,000 clones detected, approximately 97% appear once; the ten largest clones hold roughly 0.2%. V was trimmed by 2 bases and J by 4 bases, leaving 14 bases between them. The CDR3 has 15 amino acids. Germline V lookup: CDR1 MNHEY, CDR2 SVGAGI. The sequenced sample was T cells isolated from PBMCs. This TCR came from a human donor in good health. The genes are TRBV6-5 and TRBJ1-1, with D possibly matching TRBD1 (5 bases). CDR3 loop: CASSYVAGIGTEAFF. The CDR3 DNA is TGTGCCAGCAGTTACGTGGCAGGGATTGGCACTGAAGCTTTCTTT.